A single T cell receptor (beta chain) is shown here with its context. There are a few counts of this clonotype. The specificity of this receptor is unknown. Base qualities are not at hand, and no much larger clone is one base apart. Receptor amplification or capture employed RT-PCR. These reads were obtained on an Illumina HiSeq 2500. The raw public reads went through TCRdb reprocessing: fastp at Q25, MiXCR clone calling, in-frame beta chains kept. Each CDR3 protein appears once, grouped with its most common genes and DNA. The table for this sample lists approximately 170,000 distinct CDR3 sequences; approximately 15% of them were counted only once. The top ten constitute 26% of the sample. This record comes from a study of response to subunit inactivated influenza vaccine (dated by TCRdb to the late 2010s). Study-level background: The study used deep quantitative T cell receptor repertoire profiling to track responses to a trivalent subunit inactivated influenza vaccine. Results and caveats for the whole study, not just this receptor: The authors proposed that each seasonal influenza vaccination may bring in only a limited number of new T cells.

From V the trimming removes 9 bases and from J it removes 7 bases, while the gene matches leave 13 bases of the junction unaccounted for. The CDR1 and CDR2 encoded by the germline V gene (reference sequence) are MNHEY and SMNVEV. The cysteine opens and the phenylalanine closes a CDR3 of 15 amino acids. Of all the DNA, just the CDR3 is kept, 45 bases in frame from base 1. Sequenced material: CD8+ T cells sorted from PBMCs, taken less than 6 days after vaccination. The chain links TRBV27 with TRBJ2-7; TRBD2 matches 12 bases in the middle. The receptor's source is a man in his forties or fifties who received an inactivated influenza vaccine. Donor details come from another sample of the same person, matched by shared clones. The DNA sequence reads TGTGCCAGTAGACCCGGGACTAGCGGGTATCGGGAGCAGTACTTC. Translated, it gives CASRPGTSGYREQYF.